One and the same sample provided the 21 T cell receptor beta chains below, sequenced in a study of blood T cells in healthy people across ages. Primers used in a second PCR of about 6 to 11 cycles were a sample-barcoded 5' primer and a J-beta primer mix. MiXCR, applied by TCRdb to the 5' RACE reads, yields one record per CDR3 protein. The table records around 1,500,000 distinct CDR3 sequences, over 25% of them present only once. Sequencing was carried out using blood. These receptors originate from a woman aged 30 to 39 in good health.

The table lists this clonotype with a few counts. The chain recombines TRBV11-2 with TRBJ1-2; 10 positions match TRBD1. The germline V gene encodes CDR1 SGHAT and CDR2 FQNNGV. The length of the CDR3 is 13 residues. The V gene end was trimmed by 8 bases and the J gene end by 13 bases; junction bases not matched to a gene: 13. CDR3 sequence: CASSAGTGDLFTF. CDR3 DNA: TGTGCCAGCTCCGCGGGGACAGGGGACCTTTTCACCTTC.

The chain is built from TRBV7-9 and TRBJ2-5; 14 nucleotides agree with TRBD2. The CDR3 covers 18 residues. The V and J ends lost 6 bases and 2 bases, in that order; junction bases with no gene match: 11. Germline-derived CDR1 and CDR2 are SEHNR and FQNEAQ (reference sequence). CDR3 protein: CASSRSTSGGAVQETQYF. CDR3 DNA sequence: TGTGCCAGCAGTCGGTCGACTAGCGGGGGGGCGGTTCAAGAGACCCAGTACTTC.

This chain connects TRBV2 to TRBJ1-2; D is ambiguous. The CDR3 length is 11 residues. V was trimmed by 6 bases and J by 8 bases, leaving 10 bases between them. CDR1 SNHLY and CDR2 FYNNEI come from the germline V gene. CDR3 sequence: CASRDYGGYTF. In DNA form, the CDR3 reads TGTGCCAGCAGAGATTACGGGGGCTACACCTTC.

V usage is TRBV29-1 and J usage is TRBJ1-1, with no clear D. Germline CDR1 SQVTM, CDR2 ANQGSEA. CDR3 size: 12 residues. V lost 4 bases and J lost 7, with 13 bases in between. CDR3 in amino acids: CSVGEGRSEAFF. CDR3 nucleotide sequence: TGCAGCGTTGGAGAGGGAAGGAGTGAAGCTTTCTTT. Filled out from reference TRBV29-1 and TRBJ1-1, the complete variable domain reads SAVISQKPSRDICQRGTSLTIQCQVDSQVTMMFWYRQQPGQSLTLIATANQGSEATYESGFVIDKFPISRPNLTFSTLTVSNMSPEDSSIYLCSVGEGRSEAFFGQGTRLTVV.

V and J are TRBV7-2 and TRBJ2-1; possibly TRBD2 for D (7 bases). V dropped 1 base and J dropped 10 bases, with 14 bases sitting between them. This CDR3 spans 14 amino acids. CDR1 is SGHTA, CDR2 FQGNSA, per germline. CDR3 residues: CASSLVRGGLEQFF. The CDR3 nucleotides read TGTGCCAGCAGCTTAGTGAGGGGGGGCCTGGAGCAGTTCTTC.

This clonotype was counted ten times or more. The gene calls are TRBV20-1 and TRBJ1-6; possible D gene TRBD1, 5 bases. CDR3 size: 15 residues. With 3 bases removed from V and 10 bases from J, the gap between germline ends came to 19 bases. The germline V gene has CDR1 DFQATT and CDR2 SNEGSKA (reference sequence). The CDR3 sequence: CSASAVVGEDSPLHF. The CDR3 nucleotides read TGCAGTGCTAGCGCCGTTGTAGGGGAGGACTCACCCCTCCACTTT.

The V gene is TRBV7-2, the J gene TRBJ1-5; D is ambiguous. The CDR3 loop spans 15 amino acids. Trimming took 1 base from V and 7 from J, leaving 14 bases between them. CDR1 and CDR2 (germline): SGHTA, FQGNSA. CDR3 bases: TGTGCCAGCAGCTTAGATGTCTTGGGGAACCAGCCCCAGCATTTT. This codes for CASSLDVLGNQPQHF.

Only a few counts were recorded for this clonotype. J is TRBJ2-7 and V is TRBV18; TRBD2 agrees at 10 bases. This CDR3 is built from 16 residues. V gave up 6 bases and J gave up 1 base; unmatched junction bases: 9. Germline V lookup: CDR1 KGHSH, CDR2 LQKENI. The CDR3: CASSRARAGGSYEQYF. The CDR3 DNA is TGTGCCAGCTCGCGAGCAAGAGCGGGGGGGTCCTACGAGCAGTACTTC. Supplemented by reference TRBV18 and TRBJ2-7, the full variable domain reads NAGVMQNPRHLVRRRGQEARLRCSPMKGHSHVYWYRQLPEEGLKFMVYLQKENIIDESGMPKERFSAEFPKEGPSILRIQQVVRGDSAAYFCASSRARAGGSYEQYFGPGTRLTVT.

As regards this clonotype: Germline and junction disagree at one end, which may indicate a read error. The chain carries TRBV7-2 and TRBJ1-1, with unresolved D. This CDR3 region has 18 residues. Germline assignment: CDR1 SGHTA and CDR2 FQGNSA. This CDR3 is CAGSLAILYEKGVAEAFF. CDR3 nucleotides: TGTGCCGGCAGCTTAGCTATCTTGTATGAGAAAGGCGTGGCTGAAGCTTTCTTT. Complete variable domain (other parts from reference TRBV7-2 and TRBJ1-1): GAGVSQSPSNKVTEKGKDVELRCDPISGHTALYWYRQSLGQGLEFLIYFQGNSAPDKSGLPSDRFSAERTGGSVSTLTIQRTQQEDSAVYLCAGSLAILYEKGVAEAFFGQGTRLTVV.

This rearrangement joins TRBV9 to TRBJ2-1; 9 positions match TRBD1. CDR1 is SGDLS and CDR2 is YYNGEE in the germline V gene. Trimming at V came to 3 bases and at J to 1 base, leaving 5 bases not matched to a gene. The CDR3 totals 16 residues. The CDR3 bases are TGTGCCAGCAGCGCTGGACAGGGGATGTCCTACAATGAGCAGTTCTTC. As protein: CASSAGQGMSYNEQFF.

This clonotype has a handful of counts. CDR3 in amino acids: CSVSQVEGYTF. CDR3 nucleotide sequence: TGCAGCGTTTCCCAGGTAGAGGGCTACACCTTC. V is TRBV29-1 and J is TRBJ1-2; D unresolved. Germline values: CDR1 SQVTM, CDR2 ANQGSEA. Trimming shortened V by 5 bases and J by 8 bases, and 12 bases separated the two germline ends. The CDR3 has 11 amino acids.

As regards this clonotype: Given a much more abundant clone one base away, this may be a read error. The chain links TRBV12-3 or TRBV12-4 to TRBJ2-6, with a tentative D call TRBD1 (5 bases). The CDR3 covers 15 residues. Written as DNA, the CDR3 is TGTGCCAGCAGAGTAAGGGTTTCTGGGGCCAACGCCCTGACTTTC. This codes for CASRVRVSGANALTF.

This clonotype was counted a few times. The chain combines TRBV5-5 with TRBJ2-1; D remains unclear. V gave up 2 bases and J gave up 5 bases, with 11 bases separating them. The germline V gene encodes CDR1 SGHKS and CDR2 YYEKEE (reference sequence). There are 14 residues in the CDR3. CDR3: CASSLESRHNEQFF. The DNA of the CDR3 is TGTGCCAGCAGCTTAGAAAGTCGGCACAATGAGCAGTTCTTC. Supplemented by reference TRBV5-5 and TRBJ2-1, the full variable domain reads DAGVTQSPTHLIKTRGQQVTLRCSPISGHKSVSWYQQVLGQGPQFIFQYYEKEERGRGNFPDRFSARQFPNYSSELNVNALLLGDSALYLCASSLESRHNEQFFGPGTRLTVL.

V is TRBV20-1 and J is TRBJ2-5, with D unresolved. CDR1 and CDR2 (germline): DFQATT, SNEGSKA (reference sequence). The V and J ends lost 6 bases and 12 bases respectively, with 17 bases between them. The CDR3 runs to 11 residues. CDR3 amino acids: CSALVRPYKYF. Written as DNA, the CDR3 is TGCAGTGCCCTCGTCCGACCATATAAGTACTTC.

This clonotype was counted ten times or more. This chain links TRBV28 with TRBJ2-7; D possibly corresponds to TRBD2 (5 bases). Trimming stripped 6 bases from V and 0 bases from J, with 9 bases between. The CDR3 has 13 residues. Germline V gives CDR1 MDHEN, CDR2 SYDVKM. In nucleotides, the CDR3 is TGTGCCAGCAGGAGGGCTGCCTCCTACGAGCAGTACTTC. This gives the protein CASRRAASYEQYF. Complete variable domain (other parts from reference TRBV28 and TRBJ2-7): DVKVTQSSRYLVKRTGEKVFLECVQDMDHENMFWYRQDPGLGLRLIYFSYDVKMKEKGDIPEGYSVSREKKERFSLILESASTNQTSMYLCASRRAASYEQYFGPGTRLTVT.

This sequence joins TRBV7-2 and TRBJ1-2, with TRBD1 as a possible D gene (5 bases). This CDR3 contains 14 residues. Germline V gene data show CDR1 as SGHTA and CDR2 as FQGNSA. Trimming pared 1 base from V and 8 bases from J, leaving 14 bases between. CDR3 residues: CASSLGSRAMGYTF. For the CDR3, the DNA is TGTGCCAGCAGCTTAGGATCCAGGGCTATGGGCTACACCTTC.

The chain carries TRBV12-3 or TRBV12-4 and TRBJ2-3; D is perhaps TRBD2 (5 bases). This CDR3 is 13 amino acids long. V shed 8 bases and J shed 4 bases, with 13 bases lying between them. The CDR3 sequence: CASRSGPADTQYF. CDR3 sequence (DNA): TGTGCCAGCCGAAGCGGCCCCGCAGATACGCAGTATTTT.

Ten or more counts support this clonotype. The rearrangement joins TRBV29-1 to TRBJ1-2; 7 bases are shared with TRBD1. After removal of 4 bases from V and 0 bases from J, the junction contained 11 bases not matched to a gene. The CDR3 has 16 residues. Germline CDR1 and CDR2: SQVTM and ANQGSEA. The CDR3 is CSVGHRGQISNYGYTF. As DNA, the CDR3 is TGCAGCGTTGGACACAGGGGCCAAATTTCTAACTATGGCTACACCTTC.

This clonotype showed up many times. The chain uses TRBV12-3 or TRBV12-4 and TRBJ1-2; D is uncertain. V was pared by 6 bases and J by 8 bases, with 19 bases between. The CDR3 runs 14 residues. CDR3: CASSPLLGSGGYTF. The CDR3 coding sequence is TGTGCCAGCAGCCCGTTGCTTGGGTCGGGCGGCTACACCTTC.

V usage is TRBV20-1 and J usage is TRBJ2-1; no clear D. Trimming removed 6 bases from V and 8 bases from J, with 20 bases in between. Germline CDR1 is DFQATT and CDR2 is SNEGSKA (reference sequence). This CDR3 is 14 amino acids long. This chain's CDR3 is CSAWAGPRRYEQFF. The CDR3 DNA is TGCAGTGCCTGGGCTGGTCCACGTCGCTATGAGCAGTTCTTC.

This clonotype came up many times. V is TRBV20-1 and J is TRBJ1-2, with no clear D. Trimming stripped 5 bases from V and 8 bases from J, with 9 bases between. Germline V gives CDR1 DFQATT, CDR2 SNEGSKA (reference sequence). The CDR3 is 10 amino acids. CDR3 coding DNA: TGCAGTGCTCGAGTTGCGGGCTACACCTTC. As protein: CSARVAGYTF.